The 23 T cell receptor beta chains given below trace back to one sample, sequenced in a study of metastatic and nonmetastatic thyroid tumors. TCRdb reprocessed the PCR reads using MiXCR. The sample lists about 92,000 clones, under 15% seen once, with 3% to 4.5% in the top ten. None of the patients had undergone any treatment ahead of thyroid surgery. The sample taken for sequencing was blood. The receptors stem from a female donor with papillary thyroid cancer or a benign thyroid nodule (not recorded which). Some clones in this sample may be carry-over from other donors' samples.

The chain uses TRBV28 and TRBJ1-2; D unresolved. The V gene's germline CDR1 is MDHEN and CDR2 SYDVKM. V lost 7 bases, J lost 0 bases, and 6 bases lay in between. CDR3 length: 12 residues. CDR3 in DNA: TGTGCCAGCATTGGGTCTAACTATGGCTACACCTTC. This codes for CASIGSNYGYTF.

This clone has a count of ten or more. The V call is TRBV27, the J call TRBJ2-4, with 7 nucleotides matching TRBD1. Losses at the gene ends were 4 bases for V and 1 base for J; bases not matched to a gene: 7. The germline CDR1 and CDR2 sequences are MNHEY and SMNVEV (reference sequence). This CDR3 comprises 16 residues. DNA for the CDR3: TGTGCCAGCAGTTCCCCCCAGACAGGGGCCAAAAACATTCAGTACTTC. Protein: CASSSPQTGAKNIQYF.

This clone was detected many times. The chain couples TRBV6-5 to TRBJ1-2; D unresolved. CDR3 size: 15 residues. Germline CDR1 is MNHEY and CDR2 is SVGAGI. V was pared by 0 bases and J by 4 bases, with 12 bases between. The CDR3 is CASSYSLESGYGYTF. The DNA for the CDR3 is TGTGCCAGCAGTTACTCGTTGGAGAGTGGCTATGGCTACACCTTC.

At least ten counts were recorded for this clone. This chain connects TRBV20-1 to TRBJ2-2, with 8 bases matching TRBD1. CDR1 DFQATT and CDR2 SNEGSKA come from the germline V gene (reference sequence). V shed 5 bases and J 6 bases; nucleotides not matched to a gene: 11. The CDR3 runs to 15 residues. CDR3 DNA sequence: TGCAGTGCTTTCTTGGACAGGGCTGGCGCCGGGGAGCTGTTTTTT. It is translated as CSAFLDRAGAGELFF.

Points on this clone: Being one base from a much bigger clone, this may be a read error. This chain links TRBV20-1 with TRBJ2-6; no clear D. CDR1 is DFQATT and CDR2 is SNEGSKA in the germline V gene (reference sequence). The CDR3 has 14 residues. Trimming stripped 2 bases from V and 5 bases from J, with 10 bases between. In DNA form, the CDR3 reads TGCAGTGCTAGATACTGGGCTTGGGCCAACGTCCTGACTTTC. Its protein product is CSARYWAWANVLTF.

The sample holds many counts of this clone. V is TRBV20-1 and J is TRBJ2-3; TRBD1 matches at 8 bases. V was clipped by 5 bases and J by 2 bases; unmatched bases: 6. This CDR3 region has 14 residues. The germline CDR1 and CDR2 sequences are DFQATT and SNEGSKA (reference sequence). CDR3 loop: CSAGQGLPTDTQYF. Here the CDR3 DNA reads TGCAGTGCTGGACAGGGACTCCCCACAGATACGCAGTATTTT.

This clone has ten or more counts. This chain uses TRBV7-2 with TRBJ1-2; 8 bases align to TRBD1. Losses at the gene ends were 5 bases for V and 0 bases for J; bases not matched to a gene: 2. CDR3 length: 14 residues. From germline, CDR1 is SGHTA and CDR2 FQGNSA. The CDR3 DNA is TGTGCCAGCAGCCCAGGGGGCGCTAACTATGGCTACACCTTC. Residues: CASSPGGANYGYTF.

Many counts were recorded for this clone. The V call is TRBV11-1, the J call TRBJ2-7; TRBD1 agrees at 11 bases. This CDR3 spans 16 amino acids. V shed 5 bases and J 0 bases; nucleotides not matched to a gene: 6. Germline V gene lookup returns CDR1 SGHAT and CDR2 FQDESV (reference sequence). The CDR3 sequence is CASSGGQGDASYEQYF. DNA for the CDR3: TGTGCCAGCAGCGGGGGACAGGGGGATGCCTCCTACGAGCAGTACTTC.

CDR3 in DNA: TGTGCCAGCAGTGACCCCGGTAAATCGGTCGAGCAGTACTTC. Its protein is CASSDPGKSVEQYF. The chain uses TRBV6-1 and TRBJ2-7; no firm D call. Germline V gives CDR1 MNHNS, CDR2 SASEGT. The CDR3 totals 14 residues. Trimming left V 3 bases short and J 6 bases short, with 15 bases between.

This clone has at least ten counts. The chain carries TRBV27 and TRBJ1-6, with a possible D match to TRBD1 (5 bases). Germline assignment: CDR1 MNHEY and CDR2 SMNVEV (reference sequence). The V end was cut by 4 bases, the J end by 8 bases, with 15 bases between. The CDR3 contains 15 residues. CDR3 nucleotides: TGTGCCAGCAGTTCCCGACAGCCTCGGGATTCACCCCTCCACTTT. Protein: CASSSRQPRDSPLHF.

The sample holds many counts of this clone. The sample carries other DNA sequences with the same CDR3. The chain carries TRBV5-1 and TRBJ2-5; 10 nucleotides line up with TRBD1. V was clipped by 3 bases and J by 5 bases; unmatched bases: 4. The CDR3 is made up of 14 amino acids. CDR1 and CDR2 from the germline V gene are SGHRS and YFSETQ. As DNA, the CDR3 is TGCGCCAGCAGCTCCTCGGACAGGGGGGAGACCCAGTACTTC. It encodes CASSSSDRGETQYF.

This clone was seen repeatedly, ten times or more. The chain couples TRBV13 to TRBJ2-7; 8 bases agree with TRBD1. V lost 0 bases and J lost 3; bases outside the gene matches: 1. The CDR3 spans 14 residues. Germline V gene lookup returns CDR1 PRHDT and CDR2 FYEKMQ (reference sequence). The CDR3 reads CASSLGTGVYEQYF. Written as DNA, the CDR3 is TGTGCCAGCAGCTTAGGGACAGGGGTCTACGAGCAGTACTTC.

This clone came up many times. Additional DNA sequences in this sample encode the identical CDR3. The chain has TRBV28 and TRBJ2-3; 10 bases agree with TRBD1. V lost 6 bases and J lost 5; bases outside the gene matches: 8. The CDR3 covers 15 residues. Germline V gives CDR1 MDHEN, CDR2 SYDVKM. The CDR3: CASRSRGQGIDTQYF. As DNA, the CDR3 is TGTGCCAGCAGATCTCGGGGACAGGGGATAGATACGCAGTATTTT.

On this clone itself: This could be a read error, since a much larger clone is one nucleotide away. The chain is built from TRBV5-4 and TRBJ1-2; unclear D gene. The CDR3 runs 14 residues. From germline, CDR1 is SGHNT and CDR2 YYREEE (reference sequence). The CDR3 nucleotides are TGTTCCAGCAGCTTGGCCAATTATAACTATGGCTACACCTTC. This encodes CSSSLANYNYGYTF.

In its sample, this clone was seen many times. This chain links TRBV20-1 with TRBJ2-3; tentatively, D is TRBD2 (5 bases). This CDR3 comprises 14 residues. Germline V gene data show CDR1 as DFQATT and CDR2 as SNEGSKA (reference sequence). V was cut by 5 bases and J by 2 bases, with 14 bases left in between. In DNA form, the CDR3 reads TGCAGTGCTGGCCTGGTGGGAGCCACAGATACGCAGTATTTT. It encodes CSAGLVGATDTQYF.

This clone was detected ten times or more. The chain couples TRBV6-5 to TRBJ1-2, with a tentative D call TRBD1 (5 bases). The CDR3 length is 15 residues. Germline V CDR1 and CDR2: MNHEY, SVGAGI. Trimming pared 0 bases from V and 4 bases from J, leaving 12 bases between. DNA for the CDR3: TGTGCCAGCAGTTACTCGTTGGGGGGAGCCTATGGCTACACCTTC. It is translated as CASSYSLGGAYGYTF.

This clone was detected many times. This chain connects TRBV7-2 to TRBJ1-5; D is undetermined. With 1 base removed from V and 1 base from J, the gap between germline ends came to 8 bases. CDR1 SGHTA and CDR2 FQGNSA come from the germline V gene. This CDR3 is built from 15 residues. CDR3 sequence: CASSLVGVSNQPQHF. The CDR3 bases are TGTGCCAGCAGCTTAGTGGGAGTGAGCAATCAGCCCCAGCATTTT.

This clone has a handful of counts. Germline and junction disagree at one end, which may indicate a read error. The V call is TRBV28, the J call TRBJ1-6, with 7 positions matching TRBD1. The germline gives CDR1 MDHEN, CDR2 SYDVKM. CDR3 length: 15 amino acids. As DNA, the CDR3 is TGTTCCAGCATCCTAGACAGGGTCGGGAACTCACCCCTCCACTTT. It specifies CSSILDRVGNSPLHF.

This clone was counted at least ten times. The chain joins TRBV6-4 to TRBJ1-5; no definite D call. The germline gives CDR1 MRHNA, CDR2 SNTAGT. The ends were cut back, 6 bases at V and 0 bases at J, with 12 bases in the middle. This CDR3 spans 15 amino acids. The CDR3 reads CASRSQPNSNQPQHF. CDR3 DNA sequence: TGTGCCAGCAGATCTCAGCCTAATAGCAATCAGCCCCAGCATTTT.

This clone showed up many times. J is TRBJ1-2 and V is TRBV27; no clear D gene. Germline CDR1 MNHEY, CDR2 SMNVEV (reference sequence). The CDR3 runs 16 residues. V was cut by 5 bases and J by 7 bases, with 23 bases left in between. The CDR3 region is CASSPSGVSGLRGYTF. Written as DNA, the CDR3 is TGTGCCAGCAGTCCCTCCGGAGTGTCAGGTCTGCGTGGCTACACCTTC.

This clone was seen ten or more times. The V gene is TRBV20-1, the J gene TRBJ2-1, with TRBD2 matching over 12 bases. Germline CDR1 is DFQATT and CDR2 is SNEGSKA (reference sequence). The V gene end was trimmed by 3 bases and the J gene end by 4 bases; junction bases not matched to a gene: 7. This CDR3 comprises 16 residues. This CDR3 is CSASVSSGGVYNEQFF. Written as DNA, the CDR3 is TGCAGTGCTAGTGTCTCTAGCGGGGGGGTTTACAATGAGCAGTTCTTC.

The sample holds many counts of this clone. The CDR3 is CSASGSWNTEAFF. The DNA for the CDR3 is TGCAGCGCCTCGGGGAGCTGGAACACTGAAGCTTTCTTT. This chain links TRBV29-1 with TRBJ1-1; D is unclear. Trimming cost V 7 bases and J 1 base, with 13 bases left between them. The CDR3 contains 13 residues. Germline loops: CDR1 SQVTM, CDR2 ANQGSEA.

This clone appeared many times. The V gene is TRBV4-2, the J gene TRBJ1-2, with unresolved D. The CDR3 covers 15 residues. Germline V gives CDR1 LGHNA, CDR2 YNFKEQ. V shed 5 bases and J shed 2 bases, with 15 bases lying between them. This chain's CDR3 is CASSSLGPGNYGYTF. In DNA form, the CDR3 reads TGTGCCAGCAGCTCTCTCGGGCCCGGAAACTATGGCTACACCTTC.